The clone carrying this T cell receptor beta chain was detected a few times. This entry belongs to a study of human T cells and chemical hapten exposure. Across the whole study: Patch tests containing 0.01% DPC, applied to the upper back, were read at 6 days.

Time point defined: patch test 3, about 24 weeks after DPC sensitization. Treatment reported: therapeutic diphenylcyclopropenone sensitization with weekly scalp DPC. In TCRdb, the RACE reads were re-called with MiXCR into one record per CDR3 protein. The sample records 82,000 or so distinct CDR3 sequences, roughly 13% being singletons. The origin of this receptor is a woman aged 45-65 years with alopecia areata. Some clones in this sample may be carry-over from other donors' samples. This sample comprised whole blood, obtained in connection with sensitization to the hapten diphenylcyclopropenone (DPC).

CDR3 in DNA: TGTGCCAGCATCCAATCGACGAACACCGGGGAGCTGTTTTTT. Its protein product is CASIQSTNTGELFF. V and J are TRBV12-3 or TRBV12-4 and TRBJ2-2; D is ambiguous. V lost 7 bases to trimming and J lost 0 bases, with 9 bases between them. CDR3 length equals 14 residues.